This TCR beta chain was sequenced in a study of shared T cell receptors in the human thymus. TCRdb's table, derived via immunoSEQ multiplex PCR, lists solely in-frame clones and lacks some. The table includes hundreds of thousands of clones, about 84% detected once. The same sample was also studied in work on human thymus T cells. Turning to that study: Thymic tissue was derived from resections collected during corrective heart surgery. Thymic and blood repertoires appeared to display a bias in their usage of V and J genes.

This sequence was found in a boy under two years old with a congenital heart defect. Sequenced sample: thymocytes.

The CDR3 nucleotides read TGCGCCAGCAGCCCCCGAGGGACTAGCGGGAACTACGAGCAGTACTTC. Translation gives CASSPRGTSGNYEQYF. This sequence joins TRBV5-1 and TRBJ2-7; 13 nucleotides match TRBD2. The CDR3 covers 16 residues. The germline V gene has CDR1 SGHRS and CDR2 YFSETQ. The V and J ends lost 4 bases and 3 bases, in that order; junction bases with no gene match: 7. Filled out from reference TRBV5-1 and TRBJ2-7, the complete variable domain reads KAGVTQTPRYLIKTRGQQVTLSCSPISGHRSVSWYQQTPGQGLQFLFEYFSETQRNKGNFPGRFSGRQFSNSRSEMNVSTLELGDSALYLCASSPRGTSGNYEQYFGPGTRLTVT.